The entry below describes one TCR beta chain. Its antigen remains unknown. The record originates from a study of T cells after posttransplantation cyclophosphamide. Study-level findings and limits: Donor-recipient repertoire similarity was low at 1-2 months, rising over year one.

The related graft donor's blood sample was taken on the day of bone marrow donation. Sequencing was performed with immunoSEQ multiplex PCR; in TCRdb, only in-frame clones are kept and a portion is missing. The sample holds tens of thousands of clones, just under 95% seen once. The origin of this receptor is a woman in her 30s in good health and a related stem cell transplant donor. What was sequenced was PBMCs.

The DNA of the CDR3 is TGCGCCAGCAGCCAAGATATAGCGGGGGGCCGTGACACCGGGGAGCTGTTTTTT. Amino acids: CASSQDIAGGRDTGELFF. The chain employs TRBV4-3 and TRBJ2-2; 10 bases match TRBD2. Germline assignment: CDR1 LGHNA and CDR2 YSLEER. V was clipped by 0 bases and J by 3 bases; unmatched bases: 7. The CDR3 runs 18 residues.